The T cell receptor beta chain described here comes from a study of blood T cell repertoires in COVID-19. V lost 5 bases and J 6 bases, leaving 16 bases between the germline ends. Germline-derived CDR1 and CDR2 are MGHDK and SYGVNS. CDR3 length equals 15 residues. In the authors' methods: It was from reference gene primer amplification that nucleated cell counts were estimated. Assay used: immunoSEQ multiplex PCR; TCRdb lists only in-frame clones, some missing. V, J and clone size derive from that table, while D and trimming were established from the DNA sequence. The data show fewer than 200,000 clones, with around 85% seen just once and roughly 1.2% held by the top ten.

The chain uses TRBV25-1 and TRBJ1-4, with D perhaps TRBD1 (6 bases). Sequenced material: peripheral blood. This TCR was sampled from a man in his 60s who had recovered from COVID-19. The CDR3: CASSSLTGGDEKLFF. CDR3 bases: TGTGCCAGCAGTAGCTTGACAGGAGGAGATGAAAAACTGTTTTTT.